This T cell receptor (beta chain) was identified during a study of blood T cells in healthy people across ages. The CDR3 is 14 amino acids. Germline V lookup: CDR1 MDHEN, CDR2 SYDVKM. After removal of 5 bases from V and 3 bases from J, the junction contained 4 bases not matched to a gene. The authors ran a second PCR of about 6 to 11 cycles using a sample-barcoded 5' primer and a J-beta primer mix. TCRdb recomputed calls from the 5' RACE reads with MiXCR, one row per CDR3 protein. The table records over a million distinct CDR3 sequences, around two fifths of them present only once. Specimen: blood. V and J are TRBV28 and TRBJ2-5, with 9 bases identical to TRBD2. This clonotype was sampled from a woman in her late teens or twenties in good health. The CDR3 loop reads CASSGIAGEETQYF. The CDR3 nucleotides are TGTGCCAGCAGTGGAATAGCGGGGGAAGAGACCCAGTACTTC. Drawing the rest from reference TRBV28 and TRBJ2-5, the complete variable domain is DVKVTQSSRYLVKRTGEKVFLECVQDMDHENMFWYRQDPGLGLRLIYFSYDVKMKEKGDIPEGYSVSREKKERFSLILESASTNQTSMYLCASSGIAGEETQYFGPGTRLLVL.